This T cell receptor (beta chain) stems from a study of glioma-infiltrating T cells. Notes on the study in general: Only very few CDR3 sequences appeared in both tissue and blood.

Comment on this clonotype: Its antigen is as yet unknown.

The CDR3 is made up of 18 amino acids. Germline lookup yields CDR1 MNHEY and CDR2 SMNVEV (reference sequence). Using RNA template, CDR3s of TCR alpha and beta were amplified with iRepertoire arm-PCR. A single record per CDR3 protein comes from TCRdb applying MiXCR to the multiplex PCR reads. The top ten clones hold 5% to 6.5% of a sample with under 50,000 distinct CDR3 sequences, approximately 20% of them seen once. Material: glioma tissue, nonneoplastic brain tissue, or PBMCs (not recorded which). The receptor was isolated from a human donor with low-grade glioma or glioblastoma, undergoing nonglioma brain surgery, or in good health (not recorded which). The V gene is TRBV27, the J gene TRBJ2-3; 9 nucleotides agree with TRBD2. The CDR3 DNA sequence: TGTGGCAGTAGTTTTATAACAGTAGCGGGGGTGGGCACAGATACGCAGTATTTT. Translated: CGSSFITVAGVGTDTQYF.